This TCR beta chain was obtained from a study of T cell responses to AZD1222 COVID-19 vaccine. Remarks on this clone: Its target is unknown.

Study-wide points: The donors showed a predominance of white British ancestry and of females, with possible underestimation of clonal diversity.

Here immunoSEQ multiplex PCR was the method, and the copy in TCRdb shows in-frame clones only, minus some. Of 120,000 to 150,000 clones listed, 80% to 95% are singletons. Pooled together were second doses at about 4 or about 12 weeks. The CDR3 length is 17 residues. Germline loops: CDR1 MNHNY, CDR2 SVGAGI (reference sequence). The ends were cut back, 5 bases at V and 5 bases at J, with 22 bases in the middle. This sequence originates from an adult who received the AZD1222 COVID-19 vaccine. Sequences were derived from peripheral blood, sampled 28 days after the second AZD1222 dose. This chain connects TRBV6-6 to TRBJ1-5, with D possibly TRBD1 on 5 matching bases. CDR3 protein: CASSPQGGKGRHQPQHF. The CDR3 DNA reads TGTGCCAGCAGTCCACAAGGTGGGAAGGGGCGTCATCAGCCCCAGCATTTT.